This TCR beta chain was observed in a study of T cell repertoires in cytomegalovirus infection. Looking at the study overall: It can be stated that public TCR beta signatures indicated CMV infection as well as a matching HLA type.

Study-level results: Predominance within the ex vivo response was attributable to HLA-C-restricted CMV-specific TCR beta clonotypes.

J lost 8 bases, V lost 3 bases, and 12 bases had no gene match. The germline V gene has CDR1 SNHLY and CDR2 FYNNEI. The CDR3 covers 16 residues. TCRdb processed the reads anew with MiXCR; each CDR3 protein has one entry. The table lists around 900,000 distinct CDR3 sequences, 31% of them singletons. About this clonotype: The antigen is unknown.

This receptor was obtained from a human donor in good health (CMV status not recorded). Some clones in this sample may be carry-over from other donors' samples. The chain employs TRBV2 and TRBJ2-3; 9 bases agree with TRBD2. Sequenced material: cultured CD8+ T cells from PBMCs, taken from culture after CMV antigen stimulation. CDR3 in amino acids: CASSEFGLAIEGTQYF. CDR3 nucleotides: TGTGCCAGCAGTGAGTTTGGACTAGCGATTGAGGGTACGCAGTATTTT.